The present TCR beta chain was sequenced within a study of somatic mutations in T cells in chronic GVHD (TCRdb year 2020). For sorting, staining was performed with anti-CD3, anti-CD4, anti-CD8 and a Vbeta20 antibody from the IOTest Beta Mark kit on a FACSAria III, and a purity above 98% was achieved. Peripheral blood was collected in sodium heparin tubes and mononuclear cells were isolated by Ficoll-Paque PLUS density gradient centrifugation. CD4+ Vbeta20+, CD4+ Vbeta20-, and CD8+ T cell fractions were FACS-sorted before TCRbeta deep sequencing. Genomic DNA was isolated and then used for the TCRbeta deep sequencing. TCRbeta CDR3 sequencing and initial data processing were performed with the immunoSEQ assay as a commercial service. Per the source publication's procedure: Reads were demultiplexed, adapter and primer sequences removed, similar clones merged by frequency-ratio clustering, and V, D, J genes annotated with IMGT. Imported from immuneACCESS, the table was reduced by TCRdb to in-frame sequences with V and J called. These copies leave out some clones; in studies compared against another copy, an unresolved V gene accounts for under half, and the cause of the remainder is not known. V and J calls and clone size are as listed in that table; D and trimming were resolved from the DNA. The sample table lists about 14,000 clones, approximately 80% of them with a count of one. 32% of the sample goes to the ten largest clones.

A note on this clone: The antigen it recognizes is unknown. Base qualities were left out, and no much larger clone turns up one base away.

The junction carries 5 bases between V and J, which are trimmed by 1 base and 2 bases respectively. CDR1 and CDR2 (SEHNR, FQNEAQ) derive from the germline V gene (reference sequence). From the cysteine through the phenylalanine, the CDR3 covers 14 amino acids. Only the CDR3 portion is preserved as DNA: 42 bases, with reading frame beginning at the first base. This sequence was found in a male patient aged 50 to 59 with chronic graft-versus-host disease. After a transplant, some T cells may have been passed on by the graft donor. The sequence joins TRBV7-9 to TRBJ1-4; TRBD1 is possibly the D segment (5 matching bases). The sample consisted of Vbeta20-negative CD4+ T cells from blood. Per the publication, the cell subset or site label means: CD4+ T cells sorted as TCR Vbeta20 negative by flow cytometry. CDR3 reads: CASSLGQTNEKLFF. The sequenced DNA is TGTGCCAGCAGCTTAGGACAGACTAATGAAAAACTGTTTTTT. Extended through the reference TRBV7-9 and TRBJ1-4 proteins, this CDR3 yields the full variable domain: DTGVSQNPRHKITKRGQNVTFRCDPISEHNRLYWYRQTLGQGPEFLTYFQNEAQLEKSRLLSDRFSAERPKGSFSTLEIQRTEQGDSAMYLCASSLGQTNEKLFFGSGTQLSVL.